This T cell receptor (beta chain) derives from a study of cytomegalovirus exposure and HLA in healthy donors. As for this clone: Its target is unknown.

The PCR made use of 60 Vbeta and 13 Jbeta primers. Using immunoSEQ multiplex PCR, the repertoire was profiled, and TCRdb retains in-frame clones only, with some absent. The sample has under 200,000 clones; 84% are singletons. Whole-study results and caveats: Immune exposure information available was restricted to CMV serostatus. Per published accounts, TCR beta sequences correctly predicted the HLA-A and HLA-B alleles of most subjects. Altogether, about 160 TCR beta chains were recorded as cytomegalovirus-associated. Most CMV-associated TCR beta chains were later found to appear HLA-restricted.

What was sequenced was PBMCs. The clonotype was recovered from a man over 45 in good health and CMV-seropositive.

This CDR3 is CASSNPYQPQHF. The CDR3 DNA reads as TGTGCCAGTAGTAATCCCTATCAGCCCCAGCATTTT. V usage is TRBV19 and J usage is TRBJ1-5; D ambiguous. Germline V gene lookup returns CDR1 LNHDA and CDR2 SQIVND (reference sequence). This CDR3 is 12 amino acids long. V gave up 4 bases and J gave up 5 bases, with 6 bases separating them.